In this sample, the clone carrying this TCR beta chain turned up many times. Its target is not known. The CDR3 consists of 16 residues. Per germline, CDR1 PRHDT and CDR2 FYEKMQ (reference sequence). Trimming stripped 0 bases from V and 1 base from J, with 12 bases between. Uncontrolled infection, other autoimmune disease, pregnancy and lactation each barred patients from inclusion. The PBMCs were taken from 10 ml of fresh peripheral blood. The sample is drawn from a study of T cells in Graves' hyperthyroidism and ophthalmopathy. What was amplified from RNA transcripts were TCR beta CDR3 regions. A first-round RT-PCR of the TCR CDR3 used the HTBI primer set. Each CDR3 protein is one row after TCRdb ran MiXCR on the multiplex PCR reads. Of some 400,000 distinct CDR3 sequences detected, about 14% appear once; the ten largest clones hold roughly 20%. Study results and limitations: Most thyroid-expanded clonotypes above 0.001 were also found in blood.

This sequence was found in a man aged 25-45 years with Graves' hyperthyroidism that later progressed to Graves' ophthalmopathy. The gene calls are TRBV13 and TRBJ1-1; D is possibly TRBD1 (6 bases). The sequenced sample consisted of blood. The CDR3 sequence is CASSLGTGLENTEAFF. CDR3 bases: TGTGCCAGCAGCTTAGGCACAGGGTTGGAGAACACTGAAGCTTTCTTT.